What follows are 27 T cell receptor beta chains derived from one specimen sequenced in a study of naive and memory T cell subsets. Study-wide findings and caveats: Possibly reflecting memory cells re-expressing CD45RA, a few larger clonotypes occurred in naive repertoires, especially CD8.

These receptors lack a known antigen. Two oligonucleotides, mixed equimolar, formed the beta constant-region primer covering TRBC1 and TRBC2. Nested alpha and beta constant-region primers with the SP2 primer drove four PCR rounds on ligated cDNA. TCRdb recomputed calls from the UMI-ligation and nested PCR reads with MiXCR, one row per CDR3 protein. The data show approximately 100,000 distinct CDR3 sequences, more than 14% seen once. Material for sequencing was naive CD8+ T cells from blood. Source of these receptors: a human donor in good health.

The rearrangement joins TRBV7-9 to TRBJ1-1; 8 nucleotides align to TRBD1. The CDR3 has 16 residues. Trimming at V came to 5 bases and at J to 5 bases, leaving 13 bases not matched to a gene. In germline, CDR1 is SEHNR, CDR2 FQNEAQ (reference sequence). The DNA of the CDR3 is TGTGCCAGCAGCCAGTCGACAGGGGTCGGGGGGACTGAAGCTTTCTTT. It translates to CASSQSTGVGGTEAFF.

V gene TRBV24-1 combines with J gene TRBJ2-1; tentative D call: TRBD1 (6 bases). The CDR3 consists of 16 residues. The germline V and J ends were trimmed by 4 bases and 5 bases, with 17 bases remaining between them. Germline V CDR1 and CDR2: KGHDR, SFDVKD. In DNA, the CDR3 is TGTGCCACCAGTGAATCTACCGGGACACCCAACAATGAGCAGTTCTTC. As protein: CATSESTGTPNNEQFF.

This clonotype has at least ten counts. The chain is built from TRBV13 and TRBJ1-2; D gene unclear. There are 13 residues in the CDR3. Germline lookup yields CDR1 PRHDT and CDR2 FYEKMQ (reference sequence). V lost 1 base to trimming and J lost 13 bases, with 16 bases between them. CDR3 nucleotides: TGTGCCAGCAGCTTAGAGTTGGCTCAGGCATCCACCTTC. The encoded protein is CASSLELAQASTF.

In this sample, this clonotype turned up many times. The DNA for the CDR3 is TGCAGTGCTAGAGAGGTACTAGCGGACTACGAGCAGTACTTC. Translation: CSAREVLADYEQYF. The chain uses TRBV20-1 and TRBJ2-7; 8 bases line up with TRBD2. After removal of 0 bases from V and 3 bases from J, the junction contained 4 bases not matched to a gene. The germline gives CDR1 DFQATT, CDR2 SNEGSKA (reference sequence). The CDR3 runs to 14 residues.

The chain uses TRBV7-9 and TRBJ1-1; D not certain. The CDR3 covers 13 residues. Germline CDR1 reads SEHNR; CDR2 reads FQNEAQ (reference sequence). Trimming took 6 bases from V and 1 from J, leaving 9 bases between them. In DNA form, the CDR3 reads TGTGCCAGCAGGAGAGGGTGGAACACTGAAGCTTTCTTT. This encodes CASRRGWNTEAFF. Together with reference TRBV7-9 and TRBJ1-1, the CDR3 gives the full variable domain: DTGVSQNPRHKITKRGQNVTFRCDPISEHNRLYWYRQTLGQGPEFLTYFQNEAQLEKSRLLSDRFSAERPKGSFSTLEIQRTEQGDSAMYLCASRRGWNTEAFFGQGTRLTVV.

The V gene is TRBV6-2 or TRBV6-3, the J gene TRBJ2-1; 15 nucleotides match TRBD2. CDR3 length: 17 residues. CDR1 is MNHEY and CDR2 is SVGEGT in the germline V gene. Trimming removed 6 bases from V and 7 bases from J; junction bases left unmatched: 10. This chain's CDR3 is CASRGTSGRRGWNEQFF. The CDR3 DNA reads TGTGCCAGCAGAGGGACTAGCGGGAGGAGGGGTTGGAATGAGCAGTTCTTC.

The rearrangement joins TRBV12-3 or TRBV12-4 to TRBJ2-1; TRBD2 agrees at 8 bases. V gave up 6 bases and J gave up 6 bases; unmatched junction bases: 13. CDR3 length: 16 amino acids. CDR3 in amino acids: CASSHQTGTSGNEQFF. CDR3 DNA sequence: TGTGCCAGCAGCCACCAGACCGGGACTAGTGGCAATGAGCAGTTCTTC.

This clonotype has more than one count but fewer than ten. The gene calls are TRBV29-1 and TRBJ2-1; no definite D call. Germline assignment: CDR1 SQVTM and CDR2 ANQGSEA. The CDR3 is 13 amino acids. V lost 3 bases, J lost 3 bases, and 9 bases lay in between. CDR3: CSVDTGYYNEQFF. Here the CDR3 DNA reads TGCAGCGTTGATACGGGTTACTACAATGAGCAGTTCTTC.

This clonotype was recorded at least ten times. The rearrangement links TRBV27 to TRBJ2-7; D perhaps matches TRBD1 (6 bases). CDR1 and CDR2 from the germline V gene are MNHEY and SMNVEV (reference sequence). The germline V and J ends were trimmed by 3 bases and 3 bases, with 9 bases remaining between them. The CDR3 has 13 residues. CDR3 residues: CASSFGQYYEQYF. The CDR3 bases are TGTGCCAGCAGTTTTGGACAGTACTACGAGCAGTACTTC.

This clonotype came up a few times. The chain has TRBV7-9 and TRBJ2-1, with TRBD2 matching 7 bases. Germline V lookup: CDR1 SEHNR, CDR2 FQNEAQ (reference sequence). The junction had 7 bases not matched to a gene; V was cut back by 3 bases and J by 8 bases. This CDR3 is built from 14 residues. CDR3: CASSFGGSRDEQFF. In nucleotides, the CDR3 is TGTGCCAGCAGCTTTGGCGGGAGTAGAGATGAGCAGTTCTTC.

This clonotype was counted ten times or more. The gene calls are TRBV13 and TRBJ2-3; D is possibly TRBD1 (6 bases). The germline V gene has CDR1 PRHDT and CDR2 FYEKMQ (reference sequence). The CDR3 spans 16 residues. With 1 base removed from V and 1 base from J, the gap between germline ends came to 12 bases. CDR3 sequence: CASSLETGRGTDTQYF. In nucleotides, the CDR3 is TGTGCCAGCAGCTTAGAAACAGGGAGAGGCACAGATACGCAGTATTTT.

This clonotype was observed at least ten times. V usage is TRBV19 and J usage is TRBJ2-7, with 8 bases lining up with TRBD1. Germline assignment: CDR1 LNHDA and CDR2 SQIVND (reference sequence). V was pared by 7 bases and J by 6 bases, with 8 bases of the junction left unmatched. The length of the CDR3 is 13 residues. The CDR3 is CASNTGTGLEQYF. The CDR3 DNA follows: TGTGCCAGTAATACGGGGACAGGACTCGAGCAGTACTTC.

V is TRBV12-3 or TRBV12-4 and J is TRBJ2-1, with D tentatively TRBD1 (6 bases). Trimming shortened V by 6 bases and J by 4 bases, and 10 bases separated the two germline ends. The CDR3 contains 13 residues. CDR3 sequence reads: CASSIQGYNEQFF. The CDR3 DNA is TGTGCCAGCAGCATTCAGGGGTACAATGAGCAGTTCTTC.

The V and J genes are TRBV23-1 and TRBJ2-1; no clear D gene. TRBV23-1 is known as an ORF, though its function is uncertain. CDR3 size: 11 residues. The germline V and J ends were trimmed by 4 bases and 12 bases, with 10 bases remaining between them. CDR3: CASSRRVGQFF. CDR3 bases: TGCGCCAGCAGTCGTCGGGTGGGGCAGTTCTTC.

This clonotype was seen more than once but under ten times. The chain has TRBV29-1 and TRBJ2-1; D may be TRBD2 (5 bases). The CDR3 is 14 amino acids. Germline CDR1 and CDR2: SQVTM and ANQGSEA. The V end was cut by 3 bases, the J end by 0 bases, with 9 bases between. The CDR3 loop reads CSVDGESSYNEQFF. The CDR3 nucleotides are TGCAGCGTTGATGGGGAGAGCTCCTACAATGAGCAGTTCTTC.

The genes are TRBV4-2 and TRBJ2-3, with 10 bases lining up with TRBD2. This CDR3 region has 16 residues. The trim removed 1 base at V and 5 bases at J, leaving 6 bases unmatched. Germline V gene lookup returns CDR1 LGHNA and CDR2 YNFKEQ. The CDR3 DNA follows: TGTGCCAGCAGCCAAGGAAGGCTAGCGGGAGAAGATACGCAGTATTTT. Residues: CASSQGRLAGEDTQYF.

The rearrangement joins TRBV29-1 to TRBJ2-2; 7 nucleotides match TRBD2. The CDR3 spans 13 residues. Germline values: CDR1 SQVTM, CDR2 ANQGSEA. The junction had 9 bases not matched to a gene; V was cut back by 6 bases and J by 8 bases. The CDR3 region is CSVDVGEGGELFF. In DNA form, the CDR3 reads TGCAGCGTCGACGTGGGGGAGGGGGGGGAGCTGTTTTTT.

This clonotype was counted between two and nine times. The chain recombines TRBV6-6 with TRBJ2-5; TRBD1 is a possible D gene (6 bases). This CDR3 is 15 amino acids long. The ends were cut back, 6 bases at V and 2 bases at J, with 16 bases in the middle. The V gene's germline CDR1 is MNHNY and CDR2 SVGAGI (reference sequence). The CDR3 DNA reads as TGTGCCAGCAGCCTATACGCAGGGGAACAAGAGACCCAGTACTTC. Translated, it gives CASSLYAGEQETQYF.

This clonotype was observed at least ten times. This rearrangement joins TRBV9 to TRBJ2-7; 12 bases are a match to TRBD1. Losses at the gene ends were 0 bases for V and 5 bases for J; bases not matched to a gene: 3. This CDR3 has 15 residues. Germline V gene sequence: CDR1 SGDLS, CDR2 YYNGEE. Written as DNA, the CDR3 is TGTGCCAGCAGCGTAGTTGGGACAGGGGGCGACGAGCAGTACTTC. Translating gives CASSVVGTGGDEQYF. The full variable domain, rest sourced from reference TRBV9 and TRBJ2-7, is DSGVTQTPKHLITATGQRVTLRCSPRSGDLSVYWYQQSLDQGLQFLIQYYNGEERAKGNILERFSAQQFPDLHSELNLSSLELGDSALYFCASSVVGTGGDEQYFGPGTRLTVT.

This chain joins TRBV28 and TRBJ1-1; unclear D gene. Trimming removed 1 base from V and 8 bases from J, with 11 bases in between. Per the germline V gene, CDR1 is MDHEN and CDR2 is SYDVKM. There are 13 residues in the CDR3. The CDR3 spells CASSLFNKLEAFF. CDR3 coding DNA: TGTGCCAGCAGTTTATTCAATAAGTTGGAAGCTTTCTTT.

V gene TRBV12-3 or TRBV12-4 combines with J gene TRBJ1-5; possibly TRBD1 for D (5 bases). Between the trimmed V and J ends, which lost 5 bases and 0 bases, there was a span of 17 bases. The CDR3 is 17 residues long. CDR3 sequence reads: CASSLGTSGGSNQPQHF. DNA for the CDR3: TGTGCCAGCAGTCTCGGGACCTCAGGTGGTAGCAATCAGCCCCAGCATTTT.

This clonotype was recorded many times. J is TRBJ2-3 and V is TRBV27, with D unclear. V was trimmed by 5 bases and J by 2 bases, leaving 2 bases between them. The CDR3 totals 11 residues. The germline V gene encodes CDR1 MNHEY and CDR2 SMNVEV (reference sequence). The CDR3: CASSDTDTQYF. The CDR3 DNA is TGTGCCAGCAGTGACACAGATACGCAGTATTTT.

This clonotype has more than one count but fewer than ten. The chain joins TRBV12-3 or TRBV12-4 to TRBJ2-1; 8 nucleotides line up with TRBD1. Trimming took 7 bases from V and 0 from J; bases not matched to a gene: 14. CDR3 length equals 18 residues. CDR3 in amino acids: CASTPGGWRVSSYNEQFF. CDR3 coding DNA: TGTGCCAGCACCCCAGGGGGCTGGAGGGTGAGCTCCTACAATGAGCAGTTCTTC.

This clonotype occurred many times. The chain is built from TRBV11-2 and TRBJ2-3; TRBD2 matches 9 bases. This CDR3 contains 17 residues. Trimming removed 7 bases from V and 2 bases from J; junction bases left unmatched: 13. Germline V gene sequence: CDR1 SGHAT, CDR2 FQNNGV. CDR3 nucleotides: TGTGCCAGCACCCCAACCCCGAGCGGGGGGAACACAGATACGCAGTATTTT. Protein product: CASTPTPSGGNTDTQYF.

The CDR3 loop is CASRGTGSYEQFF. The DNA for the CDR3 is TGCGCCAGCAGGGGTACAGGGTCTTATGAGCAGTTCTTC. The J gene is TRBJ2-1, the V gene TRBV5-1; tentatively, D is TRBD1 (6 bases). This CDR3 has 13 residues. V lost 5 bases and J lost 8, with 14 bases in between. The germline CDR1 and CDR2 sequences are SGHRS and YFSETQ.

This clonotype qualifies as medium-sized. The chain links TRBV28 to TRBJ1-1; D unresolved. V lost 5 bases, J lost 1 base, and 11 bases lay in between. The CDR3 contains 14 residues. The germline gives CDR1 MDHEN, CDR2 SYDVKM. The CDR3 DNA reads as TGTGCCAGCAGTCTCCACCGGGAGAACACTGAAGCTTTCTTT. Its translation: CASSLHRENTEAFF. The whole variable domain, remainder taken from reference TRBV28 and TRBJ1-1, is DVKVTQSSRYLVKRTGEKVFLECVQDMDHENMFWYRQDPGLGLRLIYFSYDVKMKEKGDIPEGYSVSREKKERFSLILESASTNQTSMYLCASSLHRENTEAFFGQGTRLTVV.

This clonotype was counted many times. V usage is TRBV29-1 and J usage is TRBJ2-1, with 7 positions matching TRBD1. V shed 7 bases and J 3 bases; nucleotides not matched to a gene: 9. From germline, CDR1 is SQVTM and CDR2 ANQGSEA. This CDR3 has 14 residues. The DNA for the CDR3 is TGCAGCGCACCCACAGGGGCGGGCTACAATGAGCAGTTCTTC. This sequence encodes CSAPTGAGYNEQFF.